This T cell receptor beta chain comes out of a study of T cell changes during pregnancy in multiple sclerosis (dated by TCRdb to about 2019). Study-wide context: The study examined how the T cell repertoire changed over the course of pregnancy in women with multiple sclerosis.

In its sample, this clone was seen once. Its antigen is still unknown. One base away there is no much larger clone; base qualities are not given. The library was made by the immunoSEQ multiplex PCR assay. The clones in this table, taken by TCRdb from immuneACCESS, are in-frame only. Not every clone is retained; where verified, under half of the shortfall comes from an unresolved V gene, and the cause of the rest is unknown. The sample includes approximately 50,000 clones, with 90% to 95% observed a single time. The ten largest account for 9.5% to 13% of the sample. V is shortened by 1 base, J by 6 bases, and the region joining them spans 16 bases. The germline V gene encodes CDR1 SNHLY and CDR2 FYNNEI. The CDR3 holds 15 amino acids from the cysteine to the phenylalanine. Of the read, only the CDR3 DNA is kept; its 45 bases are in frame from base 1.

The source material was CD8+ T cells from peripheral blood mononuclear cells, sampled after pregnancy. The rearrangement joined TRBV2 to TRBJ2-7; the D segment could be TRBD1, given 6 matching bases. The sequence was obtained from a female donor with multiple sclerosis, enrolled in a pregnancy study. The DNA is TGTGCCAGCAGTGAAGTAGAACAGGGAGTTCGCGAGCAGTACTTC. Its coded protein is CASSEVEQGVREQYF.